Presented here are 19 T cell receptor beta chains from one specimen sequenced in a study of T cell responses to AZD1222 COVID-19 vaccine. Clones were read by immunoSEQ multiplex PCR, and TCRdb kept only the in-frame ones, dropping some. Among roughly 250,000 clones, 80% to 95% were seen once, and the ten largest hold about 0.5%. This material consisted of peripheral blood, taken on day 0 of AZD1222 vaccination. These receptors were obtained from an adult in good health.

The gene calls are TRBV9 and TRBJ2-3; 8 positions agree with TRBD2. Per the germline V gene, CDR1 is SGDLS and CDR2 is YYNGEE. The CDR3 length is 15 residues. V was pared by 7 bases and J by 6 bases, with 13 bases of the junction left unmatched. In DNA form, the CDR3 reads TGTGCCAGCTCGGGGGGGACTCCTACATGGGATACGCAGTATTTT. It translates to CASSGGTPTWDTQYF.

The rearrangement joins TRBV19 to TRBJ2-5; 10 bases are a match to TRBD1. Trimming took 4 bases from V and 2 from J; bases not matched to a gene: 7. Germline lookup yields CDR1 LNHDA and CDR2 SQIVND (reference sequence). CDR3 length: 16 amino acids. The CDR3 DNA reads TGTGCCAGTAGTAGCGGGACAGGGGACCCACAAGAGACCCAGTACTTC. Amino acid sequence: CASSSGTGDPQETQYF.

The gene calls are TRBV19 and TRBJ2-2; no firm D call. The germline V gene encodes CDR1 LNHDA and CDR2 SQIVND (reference sequence). The CDR3 is 12 residues long. Trimming removed 4 bases at V and 6 bases at J, with 6 bases between. Written as DNA, the CDR3 is TGTGCCAGTAGTACCCCCCCCGGGGAGCTGTTTTTT. Translated, it gives CASSTPPGELFF. Together with reference TRBV19 and TRBJ2-2, the CDR3 gives the full variable domain: DGGITQSPKYLFRKEGQNVTLSCEQNLNHDAMYWYRQDPGQGLRLIYYSQIVNDFQKGDIAEGYSVSREKKESFPLTVTSAQKNPTAFYLCASSTPPGELFFGEGSRLTVL.

The chain links TRBV7-2 to TRBJ2-2, with 8 bases that match TRBD1. CDR1 is SGHTA and CDR2 is FQGNSA in the germline V gene. With V trimmed by 4 bases and J by 4 bases, 8 bases remained unmatched. CDR3 length: 16 residues. The CDR3: CASSSLRGRLTGELFF. The CDR3 DNA follows: TGTGCCAGCAGCTCCCTCAGGGGGCGTCTCACCGGGGAGCTGTTTTTT.

This clone was counted once. V and J are TRBV27 and TRBJ1-5; weak D call: TRBD1 (6 bases). V gave up 0 bases and J gave up 6 bases, with 12 bases separating them. Germline CDR1 and CDR2: MNHEY and SMNVEV (reference sequence). The length of the CDR3 is 15 residues. CDR3 in DNA: TGTGCCAGCAGTTTATCAACAGGGTCGACTCAGCCCCAGCATTTT. Translation: CASSLSTGSTQPQHF.

The chain recombines TRBV9 with TRBJ2-1, with 12 bases lining up with TRBD2. With V trimmed by 4 bases and J by 10 bases, 6 bases remained unmatched. Germline V lookup: CDR1 SGDLS, CDR2 YYNGEE. The CDR3 totals 14 residues. CDR3 sequence (DNA): TGTGCCAGCAGCCGGACTAGCGGGGCGAGGGAGCAGTTCTTC. Translating it yields CASSRTSGAREQFF.

J is TRBJ2-7 and V is TRBV7-8, with a weak D call TRBD2 (6 bases). This CDR3 has 14 residues. CDR1 and CDR2 from the germline V gene are SGHVS and FQNEAQ. V lost 11 bases and J lost 4, with 21 bases in between. DNA for the CDR3: TGTGCCGGATCCGGGGACCGTGCGGGGTACGAGCAGTACTTC. Protein: CAGSGDRAGYEQYF.

The CDR3 region is CASSLNGLAGRTDTQYF. In DNA form, the CDR3 reads TGCGCCAGCAGCCTTAATGGACTAGCGGGACGCACAGATACGCAGTATTTT. The V call is TRBV5-1, the J call TRBJ2-3; 12 bases are shared with TRBD2. CDR1 and CDR2 from the germline V gene are SGHRS and YFSETQ. V lost 4 bases to trimming and J lost 1 base; unmatched junction nucleotides: 7. This CDR3 region has 17 residues.

The chain joins TRBV7-2 to TRBJ2-2, with 8 bases identical to TRBD1. The CDR3 is 14 residues long. With 8 bases clipped from V and 5 bases from J, the junction kept 7 bases outside the gene matches. CDR1 is SGHTA and CDR2 is FQGNSA in the germline V gene. The CDR3 is CASAWQGATGELFF. The CDR3 DNA reads as TGTGCCAGCGCCTGGCAGGGGGCGACCGGGGAGCTGTTTTTT.

This sequence joins TRBV5-1 and TRBJ1-2; maybe TRBD1 (5 bases). The ends were cut back, 3 bases at V and 3 bases at J, with 12 bases in the middle. The germline gives CDR1 SGHRS, CDR2 YFSETQ. The CDR3 length is 14 residues. The CDR3 DNA reads as TGCGCCAGCAGCTCGGGAGGGGACCACTATGGCTACACCTTC. It translates to CASSSGGDHYGYTF.

The chain uses TRBV19 and TRBJ2-2; 7 nucleotides align to TRBD1. CDR3 size: 14 residues. Unmatched junction bases numbered 5, after V lost 7 bases and J lost 3 bases. The germline V gene encodes CDR1 LNHDA and CDR2 SQIVND (reference sequence). CDR3 protein: CASMGQGDTGELFF. CDR3 DNA sequence: TGTGCCAGTATGGGGCAGGGGGACACCGGGGAGCTGTTTTTT.

The chain joins TRBV11-2 to TRBJ2-7, with 10 positions matching TRBD1. Germline CDR1 and CDR2: SGHAT and FQNNGV. CDR3 length: 15 amino acids. V shed 4 bases and J 3 bases; nucleotides not matched to a gene: 6. Here the CDR3 DNA reads TGTGCCAGCAGCTGGGACAGGGGAAGCAGCTACGAGCAGTACTTC. It yields the protein CASSWDRGSSYEQYF.

The rearrangement links TRBV28 to TRBJ2-5, with D uncertain. The CDR3 covers 11 residues. The germline V gene has CDR1 MDHEN and CDR2 SYDVKM. V lost 8 bases and J lost 5, with 9 bases in between. The CDR3 DNA reads TGTGCCAGCGGCTGGATGGAGACCCAGTACTTC. Protein product: CASGWMETQYF.

This clone was observed once. CDR3 nucleotides: TGTGCCAGCAGACGTACAGGGGCCCTTAATGAAAAACTGTTTTTT. Its translation is CASRRTGALNEKLFF. V is TRBV27 and J is TRBJ1-4, with TRBD1 matching over 7 bases. V shed 6 bases, J shed 4 bases, and the junction held 8 bases outside the gene matches. This CDR3 region has 15 residues. Germline lookup yields CDR1 MNHEY and CDR2 SMNVEV (reference sequence).

The rearrangement links TRBV5-1 to TRBJ1-2; possibly TRBD1 for D (5 bases). Germline V CDR1 and CDR2: SGHRS, YFSETQ. This CDR3 is 14 amino acids long. The ends were cut back, 4 bases at V and 4 bases at J, with 14 bases in the middle. The CDR3 sequence: CASSQMTVPYGYTF. The CDR3 nucleotides read TGCGCCAGCAGCCAGATGACAGTCCCCTATGGCTACACCTTC.

J is TRBJ2-3 and V is TRBV9; D uncertain. Per the germline V gene, CDR1 is SGDLS and CDR2 is YYNGEE. V lost 1 base and J lost 3, with 15 bases in between. The CDR3 is made up of 16 amino acids. The CDR3: CASSVTPRQTTDTQYF. In DNA, the CDR3 is TGTGCCAGCAGCGTAACCCCAAGGCAGACGACAGATACGCAGTATTTT.

In nucleotides, the CDR3 is TGTGCCAGCAGTAACCGGGAGACCGGCTACACCTTC. This encodes CASSNRETGYTF. The J gene is TRBJ1-2, the V gene TRBV6-5; no definite D call. V gave up 5 bases and J gave up 8 bases, with 12 bases separating them. The CDR3 runs to 12 residues. CDR1 is MNHEY and CDR2 is SVGAGI in the germline V gene.

The chain couples TRBV19 to TRBJ1-1, with 7 bases identical to TRBD1. The length of the CDR3 is 15 residues. The J segment lost 7 bases and the V segment lost 3 bases, leaving 11 bases of the junction unmatched. Germline loops: CDR1 LNHDA, CDR2 SQIVND (reference sequence). In DNA form, the CDR3 reads TGTGCCAGTAGTATGGAACAGGGGAGAGGTAGTGAAGCTTTCTTT. Its translation: CASSMEQGRGSEAFF.

The CDR3: CASSGGTLEQFF. The DNA for the CDR3 is TGTGCCAGCAGTGGCGGGACCCTGGAGCAGTTCTTC. This chain uses TRBV2 with TRBJ2-1; weak D call: TRBD2 (6 bases). Germline CDR1 is SNHLY and CDR2 is FYNNEI. The CDR3 sequence is 12 residues long. The ends were cut back, 4 bases at V and 10 bases at J, with 11 bases in the middle.